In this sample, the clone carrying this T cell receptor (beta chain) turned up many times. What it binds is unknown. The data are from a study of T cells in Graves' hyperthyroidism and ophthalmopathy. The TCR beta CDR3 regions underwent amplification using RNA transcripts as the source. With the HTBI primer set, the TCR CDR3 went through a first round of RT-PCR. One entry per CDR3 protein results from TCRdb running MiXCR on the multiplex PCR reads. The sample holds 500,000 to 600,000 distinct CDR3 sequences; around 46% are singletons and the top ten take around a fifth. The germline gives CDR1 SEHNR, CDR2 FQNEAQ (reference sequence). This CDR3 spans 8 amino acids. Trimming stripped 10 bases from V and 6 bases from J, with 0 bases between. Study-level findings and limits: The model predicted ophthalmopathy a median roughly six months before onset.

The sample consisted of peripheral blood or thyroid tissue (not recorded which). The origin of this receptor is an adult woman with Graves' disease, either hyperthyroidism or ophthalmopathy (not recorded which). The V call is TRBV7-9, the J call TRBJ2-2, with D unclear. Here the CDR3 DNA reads TGTGCCACCGGGGAGCTGTTTTTT. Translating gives CATGELFF.